Below, one T cell receptor (beta chain) is given with its context. The antigen this receptor binds is unknown. Base quality data are lacking; no much larger clone is found one base away. RNA was extracted using the RNeasy kit, and roughly 0.5 to 1 microgram was reverse transcribed with random hexamers. The immunoSEQ multiplex PCR assay, which covers 54 Vbeta and 13 Jbeta segments, was used to amplify TCR beta CDR3 regions. PCR amplification bias was corrected using a synthetic template baseline for primer optimization and computational correction. On the authors' methods: Reads were annotated to V, D and J genes per IMGT and analyzed with immunoSEQ Analyzer, keeping only productive sequences. Clonality was calculated as one minus the Shannon entropy normalized by log2 of the number of productive unique sequences. For each patient and control, public and private clones were evaluated within the 100 most prevalent clones. Susac-specific clones were defined as absent from healthy and MS cohorts, roughly 1,100 published viral clones and other ImmuneACCESS disease sequences. TCRdb passed the public sequencing reads through fastp at Q25 and MiXCR, retaining productive beta sequences. Each entry is one CDR3 protein sequence, shown with its most common DNA and genes. What appears here as the V and J calls and clone size reflects TCRdb's work, not the paper's. The sample table lists approximately 57,000 distinct CDR3 sequences, just under 95% of them with a count of one. The ten largest clones capture approximately 0.8% of the sample.

This entry belongs to a study of CD8 T cells in Susac syndrome (dated by TCRdb to between 2018 and 2021). About the full investigation: Of the Susac syndrome patients who were sequenced, roughly 6 had clinically active disease and eight were in clinical remission. At the time of blood withdrawal, Susac syndrome patients were either therapy-naive, taking corticosteroids (with some also receiving IVIg), or on IVIg alone. The study used repertoire sequencing to test whether antigen drove CD8+ T cell activation and differentiation in Susac syndrome. CD8+ T cell repertoire clonality was compared between 11 to 12 healthy donors, some 14 Susac syndrome patients and fewer than 19 multiple sclerosis patients. Findings and caveats that apply to the study as a whole: Susac syndrome CD8+ repertoires showed clonal expansion, highest in CD8+ TEMRA cells and greater in clinically active than remitting patients. The study acknowledged that relatively few individuals were included in the TCR sequencing and HLA analysis. Looking at Susac-specific public clones, the researchers identified roughly 17 in the total CD8+ repertoire and roughly 5 in the CD8+ TEMRA repertoire.

High-throughput TCR beta sequencing profiled peripheral blood CD8+ and CD4+ T cells from healthy donors, Susac syndrome patients and multiple sclerosis patients. Recently defined diagnostic criteria for definite or probable disease were met by the Susac syndrome patients. Bulk CD8+ and CD4+ T cells were purified by magnetic negative isolation, whereas CD8+ TEMRA cells were enriched by FACS. Blood was collected in EDTA tubes and processed within 24 hours, with PBMCs isolated through density gradient centrifugation. PBMCs intended for TCR sequencing were cryopreserved in liquid nitrogen and were subsequently thawed in a 37 degrees C water bath. The sorted or isolated CD4+, CD8+ and CD8+ TEMRA cells reached a purity of at least 90%. The receptor was derived from a human donor with Susac syndrome. The sequenced sample was CD8+ T cells from PBMCs.

The CDR3 region reads CASSESGKETQYF. The bases are TGTGCCAGCAGTGAAAGTGGGAAAGAGACCCAGTACTTC. The receptor chain draws on TRBV25-1 and TRBJ2-5; too little of a D gene remains to name it. The CDR3 runs 13 amino acids, cysteine and phenylalanine included. Only the CDR3 DNA stays, 39 bases, in frame from base 1. Looking up the germline V gene yields CDR1 MGHDK and CDR2 SYGVNS. Between the V and J ends, shortened by 2 bases and 3 bases respectively, the junction contains 7 bases.